Listed here are 3 T cell receptor beta chains from one sample, sequenced in a study of blood T cells in healthy people across ages. A J-beta primer mix and a sample-barcoded 5' primer were used in a second PCR of about 6 to 12 cycles. TCRdb processed the 5' RACE reads anew with MiXCR; each CDR3 protein has one entry. The sample contains fewer than 950,000 distinct CDR3 sequences, around half of which appear only once. Sequencing input: blood. The receptors derive from a man aged 80 or over in good health.

The chain recombines TRBV9 with TRBJ2-3; D might be TRBD2 (5 bases). This CDR3 has 16 residues. CDR1 and CDR2 (germline): SGDLS, YYNGEE. V gave up 0 bases and J gave up 1 base, with 12 bases separating them. CDR3 in amino acids: CASSVADMRGTDTQYF. The CDR3 DNA follows: TGTGCCAGCAGCGTAGCCGACATGAGGGGCACAGATACGCAGTATTTT. Filled out from reference TRBV9 and TRBJ2-3, the complete variable domain reads DSGVTQTPKHLITATGQRVTLRCSPRSGDLSVYWYQQSLDQGLQFLIQYYNGEERAKGNILERFSAQQFPDLHSELNLSSLELGDSALYFCASSVADMRGTDTQYFGPGTRLTVL.

The chain combines TRBV5-6 with TRBJ2-7; D is uncertain. Trimming took off 0 bases at V and 2 bases at J, with 6 bases between the two ends. CDR3 length: 13 residues. The germline CDR1 and CDR2 sequences are SGHDT and YYEEEE. The CDR3 reads CASSLGNPYEQYF. The CDR3 coding sequence is TGTGCCAGCAGCTTGGGAAACCCCTACGAGCAGTACTTC.

The chain couples TRBV10-3 to TRBJ2-5; TRBD1 might be the D (5 bases). V was trimmed by 8 bases and J by 5 bases, leaving 15 bases between them. The CDR3 runs to 13 residues. From germline, CDR1 is ENHRY and CDR2 SYGVKD. The CDR3 sequence is CAISTGTQETQYF. The CDR3 DNA is TGTGCCATCTCAACAGGAACGCAGGAGACCCAGTACTTC.